These 15 T cell receptor beta chains were sequenced from one sample in a study of CD8+ T cells in alopecia areata. It was cDNA, reverse transcribed from extracted RNA, that served as the sequencing template. TCRdb keeps only in-frame clones here, not all; method: immunoSEQ multiplex PCR. The sample includes around 290,000 clones, none of them occurring once. The authors sorted pooled cutaneous lymph node cells using CD4, CD8alpha, NKG2D, NKG2ACE and other markers. Sequenced sample: CD4+ T cells sorted from a lymph node. The origin of the receptors is a C3H/HeJ mouse with alopecia areata. MHC haplotype of the strain: H2-k.

This clone has a handful of counts. Mouse names are used for the genes. Read data end 4 residues before the CDR3 end; the end is taken from the germline J gene. This chain connects TRBV17 to TRBJ2-4, with 8 bases lining up with TRBD1. V was clipped by 0 bases and J by 0 bases; unmatched bases: 2. The CDR3 consists of 16 residues. Per germline, CDR1 MNHDT and CDR2 YYDKIL. CDR3 residues: CASSREDRDSQNTLYF. CDR3 DNA, as far as it was read: TGTGCTAGCAGTAGAGAGGACAGGGATAGTCAAAAC.

This clone occurred a few times. The genes are named according to mouse. The read ends 4 residues shy of where the CDR3 ends; the end is completed using the germline J gene. The chain links TRBV19 to TRBJ1-2; possibly TRBD1 for D (6 bases). Germline CDR1 and CDR2: FNHDT and SITEND (reference sequence). The CDR3 is made up of 13 amino acids. The DNA read from the CDR3 is TGTGCCAGCAGTAACCTGGGGGCTATC. Protein: CASSNLGAI. The full CDR3 reads CASSNLGAIDYTF.

This clone has only a few counts. Gene labels here are mouse ones. Read coverage stops 4 residues before the CDR3 terminus; the germline J gene supplies the remainder. The chain is built from TRBV5 and TRBJ2-2; D unclear. V lost 0 bases, J lost 0 bases, and 8 bases lay in between. This CDR3 region has 16 residues. In germline, CDR1 is LGHNA, CDR2 YNLKQL (reference sequence). CDR3 region: CASSQEHKPNTGQLYF. The CDR3 DNA, read in part, is TGTGCCAGCAGCCAAGAACACAAACCAAACACCGGG.

This clone came up a few times. Each gene name is a mouse one. This sample also contains other DNA sequences that code for the same CDR3. The DNA read from the CDR3 is TGTGCCAGCGGGGGACAATATAATTCGCCC. Its translation is CASGGQYNSP. The entire CDR3 reads CASGGQYNSPLYF. J is TRBJ1-6 and V is TRBV13-1; D perhaps matches TRBD1 (6 bases). The read stops 3 residues short of the end of the CDR3; the missing end is completed from the germline J gene. TRBJ1-6 qualifies as an ORF whose function is uncertain. Germline loops: CDR1 NSHNY, CDR2 SYGAGN. The CDR3 loop spans 13 amino acids. Trimming stripped 7 bases from V and 4 bases from J, with 9 bases between.

With respect to this clone: Here the gene names and germline are mouse. The read terminates 4 residues before the CDR3 end, so the remaining end is supplied by the germline J gene. The chain uses TRBV1 and TRBJ2-1; 11 bases agree with TRBD2. With V trimmed by 5 bases and J by 0 bases, 3 bases remained unmatched. Germline-derived CDR1 and CDR2 are NSQYPW and LRSPGD (reference sequence). This CDR3 is built from 16 residues. The DNA read from the CDR3 is TGCACCTGCAGTCGACTGGGGGGGAATAACTATGCT. Its protein is CTCSRLGGNNYA. In full, the CDR3 is CTCSRLGGNNYAEQFF. Drawing the rest from reference TRBV1 and TRBJ2-1, the complete variable domain is VTLLEQNPRWRLVPRGQAVNLRCILKNSQYPWMSWYQQDLQKQLQWLFTLRSPGDKEVKSLPGADYLATRVTDTELRLQVANMSQGRTLYCTCSRLGGNNYAEQFFGPGTRLTVL.

This clone was detected a few times. Gene labels here are mouse ones. Coverage ceases 4 residues before the CDR3 finishes, and the germline J gene fills in the end. The genes are TRBV19 and TRBJ2-3; TRBD2 aligns across 8 bases. V lost 6 bases and J lost 1; bases outside the gene matches: 1. CDR1 is FNHDT and CDR2 is SITEND in the germline V gene (reference sequence). The CDR3 covers 13 residues. The chain's CDR3 is CASKLGGAETLYF. The sequenced CDR3 bases are TGTGCCAGCAAACTGGGGGGTGCAGAA.

This clone appeared a few times. Genes and germline come from the mouse. The read ends 4 residues before the CDR3 terminus; that terminus is restored from the germline J gene. V is TRBV13-3 and J is TRBJ1-1; 12 nucleotides agree with TRBD1. The CDR3 sequence is 14 residues long. The germline CDR1 and CDR2 sequences are NNHDY and SYVADS. The part of the CDR3 DNA that was read is TGTGCCAGCAGAGGCCGGGACAGGGGGCGA. Its protein product is CASRGRDRGR. The full CDR3 reads CASRGRDRGREVFF.

A word on this clone: This may stem from a read error, because a much larger clone lies one nucleotide away. Mouse gene names and germline throughout. The same CDR3 is also encoded by other DNA sequences in this sample. CDR3 DNA, as far as it was read: TGTGCCAGCAGTCGGACAGGGAACTCC. It yields the protein CASSRTGNS. The full CDR3 sequence reads CASSRTGNSDYTF. The gene calls are TRBV19 and TRBJ1-2, with 8 bases fitting TRBD1. The read is 4 residues too short to cover the CDR3 end, so that end is filled in from the germline J gene. V lost 4 bases and J lost 2; bases outside the gene matches: 1. Germline CDR1 and CDR2: FNHDT and SITEND (reference sequence). CDR3 length: 13 amino acids.

This clone came up a few times. The gene names here belong to mouse. The CDR3 goes on 3 residues after the read ends, and that part is filled in from the germline J gene. This chain connects TRBV13-2 to TRBJ1-6, with D maybe TRBD1 (6 bases). TRBJ1-6 is an ORF, and what it does is uncertain. The CDR3 is 15 amino acids. V was clipped by 3 bases and J by 3 bases, with 10 bases between them. CDR1 is NNHNN, CDR2 SYGAGS, per germline (reference sequence). CDR3 DNA (partial): TGTGCCAGCGGTGTCACAGGGTTCTATAATTCGCCC. Protein product: CASGVTGFYNSP. The complete CDR3 protein is CASGVTGFYNSPLYF.

Concerning this clone itself: The gene names given are mouse names. The read ends 4 residues shy of where the CDR3 ends; the end is completed using the germline J gene. The genes are TRBV5 and TRBJ2-3; TRBD1 is a possible D gene (5 bases). There are 15 residues in the CDR3. Germline-derived CDR1 and CDR2 are LGHNA and YNLKQL (reference sequence). Trimming removed 3 bases at V and 0 bases at J, with 10 bases between. The part of the CDR3 DNA that was read is TGTGCCAGCAGCCACCAGGGAGGAAGTGCAGAA. Protein sequence: CASSHQGGSAE. The full CDR3 sequence reads CASSHQGGSAETLYF.

This clone occurred a few times. Here the gene names and germline are mouse. The CDR3 extends 4 residues past the end of the read, so its final part is completed from the germline J gene. The same CDR3 can be traced to other DNA sequences in this sample. This sequence joins TRBV13-1 and TRBJ1-1, with 7 bases lining up with TRBD1. Losses at the gene ends were 3 bases for V and 0 bases for J; bases not matched to a gene: 2. CDR3 size: 14 residues. Germline V gene lookup returns CDR1 NSHNY and CDR2 SYGAGN. CDR3 bases read: TGTGCCAGCAGTGGGCAGGGGGCAAACACA. This sequence encodes CASSGQGANT. The complete CDR3 reads CASSGQGANTEVFF.

Remarks on this clone: Mouse gene names and germline throughout. The read ends 4 residues before the CDR3 terminus; that terminus is restored from the germline J gene. The chain combines TRBV1 with TRBJ2-1; 11 nucleotides match TRBD2. The CDR3 totals 16 residues. Losses at the gene ends were 1 base for V and 4 bases for J; bases not matched to a gene: 3. Germline CDR1 NSQYPW, CDR2 LRSPGD (reference sequence). The CDR3 loop is CTCSAGLGGWYAEQFF. Partial CDR3 DNA: TGCACCTGCAGTGCAGGACTGGGGGGGTGGTATGCT.

On this clone: Mouse gene names and germline throughout. With the read ending 3 residues before the CDR3 end, the germline J gene is used to fill in that end. V usage is TRBV1 and J usage is TRBJ1-6, with 10 bases lining up with TRBD1. TRBJ1-6 is known as an ORF, though its function is uncertain. The CDR3 runs to 15 residues. The germline gives CDR1 NSQYPW, CDR2 LRSPGD (reference sequence). The trim removed 6 bases at V and 5 bases at J, leaving 4 bases unmatched. This CDR3 reads CTCRGTGANNSPLYF. Partial CDR3 DNA: TGCACCTGCAGAGGGACAGGGGCCAATAATTCGCCC.

This clone was seen only a few times. Germline and genes: mouse. The read is 4 residues too short to cover the CDR3 end, so that end is filled in from the germline J gene. The V and J genes are TRBV1 and TRBJ1-4; tentative D call: TRBD1 (5 bases). The germline V gene has CDR1 NSQYPW and CDR2 LRSPGD (reference sequence). The CDR3 is made up of 13 amino acids. Trimming removed 1 base at V and 6 bases at J, with 6 bases between. CDR3 sequence: CTCSAARDERLFF. The sequenced CDR3 bases are TGCACCTGCAGTGCAGCCAGGGACGAA.

As to this clone: The gene symbols are mouse symbols. Coverage ceases 4 residues before the CDR3 finishes, and the germline J gene fills in the end. The chain has TRBV13-2 and TRBJ2-3; TRBD2 matches 12 bases. In germline, CDR1 is NNHNN, CDR2 SYGAGS (reference sequence). V lost 5 bases and J lost 1; bases outside the gene matches: 8. This CDR3 contains 17 residues. The sequenced CDR3 bases are TGTGCCAGCGGGCCCCGACTGGGGGGGCGAGGTGCAGAA. Translating gives CASGPRLGGRGAE. The complete CDR3 sequence is CASGPRLGGRGAETLYF.